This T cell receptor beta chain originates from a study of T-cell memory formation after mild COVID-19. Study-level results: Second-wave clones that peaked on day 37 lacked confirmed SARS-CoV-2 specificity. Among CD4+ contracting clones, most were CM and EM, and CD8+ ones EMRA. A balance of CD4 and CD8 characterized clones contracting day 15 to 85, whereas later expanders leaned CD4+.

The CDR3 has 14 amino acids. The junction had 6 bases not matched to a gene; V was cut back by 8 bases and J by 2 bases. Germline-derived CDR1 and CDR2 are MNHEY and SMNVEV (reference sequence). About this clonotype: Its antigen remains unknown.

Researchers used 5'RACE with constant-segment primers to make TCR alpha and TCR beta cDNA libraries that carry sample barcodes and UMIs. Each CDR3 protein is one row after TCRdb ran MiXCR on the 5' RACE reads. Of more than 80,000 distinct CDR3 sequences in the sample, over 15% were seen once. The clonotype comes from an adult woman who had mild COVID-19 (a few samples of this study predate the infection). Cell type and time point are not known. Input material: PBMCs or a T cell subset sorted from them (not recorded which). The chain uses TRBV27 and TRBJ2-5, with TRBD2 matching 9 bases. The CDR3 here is CASRLADEQETQYF. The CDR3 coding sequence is TGTGCCAGCCGACTAGCGGATGAGCAAGAGACCCAGTACTTC.